These 27 T cell receptor beta chains share one sample of origin, sequenced in a study of CD8+CD57+ T cells in acquired aplastic anemia. For sequencing, patients were chosen who had shown expansion of CD8+CD57+ cells by flow cytometry. Profiling that covered TCR beta VDJ and CDR3 relied on genomic DNA as its template. TCRdb re-analysed the reads in MiXCR, keeping a single row per CDR3 protein. The sample yields hundreds of thousands of distinct CDR3 sequences, more than 25% seen once. Sequenced material: sorted CD4+, CD8+, or CD8+CD57+ T cells (not recorded which) from PBMCs. These receptors were obtained from a human donor with aplastic anemia.

The chain couples TRBV28 to TRBJ2-7; 9 nucleotides match TRBD2. CDR3 size: 15 residues. Trimming removed 5 bases from V and 3 bases from J; junction bases left unmatched: 8. Germline loops: CDR1 MDHEN, CDR2 SYDVKM. The CDR3 here is CASSARRGGVYEQYF. The CDR3 bases are TGTGCCAGCAGTGCAAGGCGGGGGGGGGTCTACGAGCAGTACTTC.

This clonotype was recorded a few times. This chain uses TRBV6-5 with TRBJ2-7, with 9 bases fitting TRBD1. This CDR3 contains 15 residues. V shed 6 bases and J 3 bases; nucleotides not matched to a gene: 9. CDR1 is MNHEY and CDR2 is SVGAGI in the germline V gene. The CDR3 DNA is TGTGCCAGCAGGACGGGACAGGGTAACGACTACGAGCAGTACTTC. Amino acid sequence: CASRTGQGNDYEQYF.

This clonotype was counted ten times or more. J is TRBJ1-1 and V is TRBV29-1; TRBD1 aligns across 10 bases. The CDR3 contains 14 residues. V lost 5 bases to trimming and J lost 3 bases; unmatched junction nucleotides: 6. Germline CDR1 SQVTM, CDR2 ANQGSEA. CDR3 sequence (DNA): TGCAGCGTTTCGACAGGGGGCCTGGACACTGAAGCTTTCTTT. Protein product: CSVSTGGLDTEAFF.

This clonotype was observed a single time. The gene calls are TRBV27 and TRBJ2-1; no definite D call. The CDR3 is 13 residues long. The germline CDR1 and CDR2 sequences are MNHEY and SMNVEV (reference sequence). The ends were cut back, 8 bases at V and 8 bases at J, with 16 bases in the middle. The CDR3 reads CASRSSVGYEQFF. In DNA form, the CDR3 reads TGTGCCAGCCGATCTTCGGTAGGGTATGAGCAGTTCTTC.

The chain combines TRBV30 with TRBJ1-5; 7 bases map to TRBD1. Per germline, CDR1 GTSNPN and CDR2 SVGIG (reference sequence). The CDR3 runs to 12 residues. Losses at the gene ends were 3 bases for V and 7 bases for J; bases not matched to a gene: 3. CDR3 DNA: TGTGCCTGGAGGACAGGGCGGCAGCCCCAGCATTTT. It encodes CAWRTGRQPQHF.

This clonotype has more than one count but fewer than ten. The chain carries TRBV27 and TRBJ1-2; TRBD1 is a possible D gene (6 bases). CDR1 is MNHEY, CDR2 SMNVEV, per germline (reference sequence). The germline V and J ends were trimmed by 3 bases and 1 base, with 15 bases remaining between them. The CDR3 has 16 amino acids. CDR3 amino acids: CASSFARGTINYGYTF. CDR3 nucleotides: TGTGCCAGCAGTTTCGCGAGGGGGACTATTAACTATGGCTACACCTTC.

This clonotype was observed once. The chain combines TRBV2 with TRBJ2-7, with 7 nucleotides matching TRBD1. V shed 7 bases, J shed 3 bases, and the junction held 18 bases outside the gene matches. The CDR3 loop spans 17 amino acids. Germline V CDR1 and CDR2: SNHLY, FYNNEI. The CDR3 DNA is TGTGCCAGCATGAAACTTCCCCTAAGACAGGGTGGCTACGAGCAGTACTTC. Encoded protein: CASMKLPLRQGGYEQYF.

This clonotype appeared many times. A read error may produce the germline difference seen at one junction end. The chain recombines TRBV29-1 with TRBJ2-3; weak D call: TRBD2 (5 bases). Germline CDR1 is SQVTM and CDR2 is ANQGSEA. The CDR3 covers 11 residues. CDR3 residues: CSVPSKDTQYF. CDR3 bases: TGCAGCGTTCCTAGCAAAGATACGCAGTATTTT.

Comments on this clonotype: One junction end disagrees with the germline gene, perhaps due to a read error. The chain couples TRBV24-1 to TRBJ2-3, with TRBD2 matching over 11 bases. Germline values: CDR1 KGHDR, CDR2 SFDVKD. There are 16 residues in the CDR3. CDR3 DNA sequence: TGTGCCAGCAGTTTTCTGACTAGCGGGAAGACAGATACGCAGTATTTT. This gives the protein CASSFLTSGKTDTQYF.

This clonotype was detected only a few times. The gene calls are TRBV20-1 and TRBJ2-7; tentatively, D is TRBD2 (5 bases). Between the trimmed V and J ends, which lost 0 bases and 0 bases, there was a span of 12 bases. The CDR3 length is 15 residues. Germline values: CDR1 DFQATT, CDR2 SNEGSKA (reference sequence). The CDR3 DNA is TGCAGTGCTAGAGAGTGGCGGACTCTCTCCTACGAGCAGTACTTC. Encoded protein: CSAREWRTLSYEQYF.

This clonotype has a handful of counts. The J gene is TRBJ2-4, the V gene TRBV20-1; the D is unclear. The V end was cut by 2 bases, the J end by 1 base, with 9 bases between. Germline V gene lookup returns CDR1 DFQATT and CDR2 SNEGSKA (reference sequence). The CDR3 runs to 14 residues. The CDR3 nucleotides are TGCAGTGCTAGACCTCCCGCGGCCAAAAACATTCAGTACTTC. Its protein is CSARPPAAKNIQYF.

This clonotype has more than one count but fewer than ten. V usage is TRBV9 and J usage is TRBJ2-1; TRBD2 matches 8 bases. Germline lookup yields CDR1 SGDLS and CDR2 YYNGEE. This CDR3 is 15 amino acids long. V gave up 4 bases and J gave up 4 bases; unmatched junction bases: 7. CDR3 coding DNA: TGTGCCAGCAGCTACTCCGGGACTAGTTACAATGAGCAGTTCTTC. Its translation is CASSYSGTSYNEQFF.

The rearrangement uses TRBV11-2 and TRBJ2-7; TRBD1 agrees at 9 bases. With 5 bases clipped from V and 2 bases from J, the junction kept 4 bases outside the gene matches. CDR1 SGHAT and CDR2 FQNNGV come from the germline V gene. The CDR3 consists of 14 residues. The CDR3 DNA reads as TGTGCCAGCAGCATACGGACAGGGGCCTACGAGCAGTACTTC. Translating gives CASSIRTGAYEQYF.

The chain has TRBV27 and TRBJ1-1; D is possibly TRBD1 (5 bases). Germline CDR1 is MNHEY and CDR2 is SMNVEV (reference sequence). Trimming stripped 2 bases from V and 1 base from J, with 11 bases between. This CDR3 has 15 residues. In DNA form, the CDR3 reads TGTGCCAGCAGTTTACGCAGGGAAGGGAACACTGAAGCTTTCTTT. This gives the protein CASSLRREGNTEAFF.

The V and J genes are TRBV29-1 and TRBJ1-5; no clear D gene. Looked up from germline, CDR1 is SQVTM and CDR2 is ANQGSEA. The CDR3 contains 14 residues. The V end lost 4 bases, the J end lost 0 bases, and 10 bases lay between the germline ends. As DNA, the CDR3 is TGCAGCGTTGTCGGCGAGAATAGCAATCAGCCCCAGCATTTT. Encoded protein: CSVVGENSNQPQHF. Full variable domain (outside the CDR3, taken from reference TRBV29-1 and TRBJ1-5): SAVISQKPSRDICQRGTSLTIQCQVDSQVTMMFWYRQQPGQSLTLIATANQGSEATYESGFVIDKFPISRPNLTFSTLTVSNMSPEDSSIYLCSVVGENSNQPQHFGDGTRLSIL.

In its sample, this clonotype was seen a few times. This may arise from a read error, as a much more abundant clone is one base away. J is TRBJ1-6 and V is TRBV20-1; D may be TRBD1 (5 bases). The V end lost 6 bases, the J end lost 6 bases, and 12 bases lay between the germline ends. This CDR3 contains 13 residues. From germline, CDR1 is DFQATT and CDR2 SNEGSKA (reference sequence). The CDR3 nucleotides are TGCAGTGCCTCAGAGGACATTAATTCACCCCTCCACTTT. It yields the protein CSASEDINSPLHF.

The chain links TRBV6-1 to TRBJ2-7, with a weak D call TRBD1 (5 bases). CDR1 and CDR2 (germline): MNHNS, SASEGT. The V gene lost 6 bases and the J gene lost 4 bases, with 13 bases spanning the gap. This CDR3 contains 13 residues. The CDR3 loop reads CASRQRGIYEQYF. In DNA, the CDR3 is TGTGCCAGCAGGCAAAGGGGAATTTACGAGCAGTACTTC.

This clonotype has ten or more counts. V gene TRBV4-3 combines with J gene TRBJ1-2; the match to TRBD1 covers 8 bases. V gave up 3 bases and J gave up 6 bases; unmatched junction bases: 12. The CDR3 runs to 16 residues. The germline V gene has CDR1 LGHNA and CDR2 YSLEER. CDR3 in amino acids: CASSQSVVTGVNGYTF. The CDR3 coding sequence is TGCGCCAGCAGCCAGTCCGTGGTGACAGGGGTGAATGGCTACACCTTC.

J is TRBJ2-1 and V is TRBV19, with TRBD2 matching over 11 bases. V dropped 5 bases and J dropped 14; count of bases not matched to a gene: 17. This CDR3 is built from 16 residues. Germline V gene data show CDR1 as LNHDA and CDR2 as SQIVND (reference sequence). Written as DNA, the CDR3 is TGTGCCAGTAGTCGTACCGGGACTAGCGGAGTGGGGTGGGAGTTCTTC. Translated: CASSRTGTSGVGWEFF.

For this clonotype: A junction end diverges from the germline sequence, so it may reflect a read error. The chain carries TRBV5-1 and TRBJ2-1; 13 nucleotides line up with TRBD2. Looked up from germline, CDR1 is SGHRS and CDR2 is YFSETQ. There are 15 residues in the CDR3. In DNA form, the CDR3 reads TGTGCCAGCAGCCCAACTAGCGGGAGGGCCAATGAGCAGTTCTTC. Translated, it gives CASSPTSGRANEQFF.

Many counts were recorded for this clonotype. The chain carries TRBV12-3 or TRBV12-4 and TRBJ1-6, with D possibly being TRBD1 (6 bases). The CDR3 extends over 15 amino acids. The V gene lost 6 bases and the J gene lost 10 bases, with 19 bases spanning the gap. CDR3: CASRRGRGYASPLHF. The CDR3 DNA reads as TGTGCCAGCAGGCGGGGGCGGGGTTACGCGTCACCCCTCCACTTT.

There are a few counts of this clonotype. The rearrangement uses TRBV6-1 and TRBJ1-6, with D hard to call. This CDR3 has 16 residues. Trimming took off 4 bases at V and 7 bases at J, with 17 bases between the two ends. Germline V gives CDR1 MNHNS, CDR2 SASEGT. The CDR3 here is CASSANIASLNSPLHF. In nucleotides, the CDR3 is TGTGCCAGCAGTGCTAACATAGCCTCTCTCAATTCACCCCTCCACTTT.

The chain uses TRBV2 and TRBJ1-3, with D perhaps matching TRBD1 (5 bases). V shed 1 base and J shed 4 bases, with 11 bases lying between them. The CDR3 consists of 15 residues. CDR1 is SNHLY and CDR2 is FYNNEI in the germline V gene. CDR3 in amino acids: CASSEEAAGGNTIYF. The DNA of the CDR3 is TGTGCCAGCAGTGAAGAGGCCGCAGGGGGAAACACCATATATTTT.

The table lists this clonotype with a few counts. The chain uses TRBV5-6 and TRBJ2-3; 12 positions agree with TRBD2. The CDR3 covers 15 residues. Germline trimming cut 7 bases from V and 6 bases from J; bases unmatched to any gene: 9. Germline loops: CDR1 SGHDT, CDR2 YYEEEE. The DNA for the CDR3 is TGTGCCAGCGGAACGGGACTAGCGGGCAGCGATACGCAGTATTTT. It encodes CASGTGLAGSDTQYF.

The V and J genes are TRBV6-1 and TRBJ1-1; D gene uncertain. The CDR3 has 13 amino acids. The V gene lost 6 bases and the J gene lost 8 bases, with 16 bases spanning the gap. Germline CDR1 MNHNS, CDR2 SASEGT. CDR3 DNA: TGTGCCAGCAGCTTAGTGGGGATAGGCGAAGCTTTCTTT. Translation gives CASSLVGIGEAFF.

In this sample, this clonotype turned up many times. The chain has TRBV6-6 and TRBJ1-6, with D hard to call. CDR1 and CDR2 from the germline V gene are MNHNY and SVGAGI (reference sequence). The germline V and J ends were trimmed by 2 bases and 5 bases, with 10 bases remaining between them. This CDR3 comprises 15 residues. CDR3 loop: CASSYRRRDNSPLHF. The CDR3 nucleotides are TGTGCCAGCAGTTACAGGCGACGGGATAATTCACCCCTCCACTTT.

The V call is TRBV20-1, the J call TRBJ2-3, with 13 bases identical to TRBD2. The CDR3 consists of 15 residues. The germline V gene has CDR1 DFQATT and CDR2 SNEGSKA (reference sequence). J was trimmed by 13 bases and V by 2 bases; bases with no gene match: 12. The CDR3 region has the DNA TGCAGTGCTAGATTCGGACTAGCGGGAGATTTTTTCAAGTATTTT. This translates into CSARFGLAGDFFKYF.